The 17 T cell receptor beta chains listed next were all sequenced from one sample in a study of T cells in Graves' hyperthyroidism and ophthalmopathy. Amplification of TCR beta CDR3 regions was performed using RNA transcripts as template. When the TCR CDR3 underwent first-round RT-PCR, the HTBI primer set was used. TCRdb fed the multiplex PCR reads into MiXCR, producing one record per CDR3 protein. The table includes 600,000 to 700,000 distinct CDR3 sequences, roughly 14% detected once. Sequenced input: blood. The receptor source for this set is a woman aged 40 to 50 with Graves' ophthalmopathy.

This chain links TRBV2 with TRBJ1-3; D not resolved. Per germline, CDR1 SNHLY and CDR2 FYNNEI. Trimming left V 8 bases short and J 0 bases short, with 17 bases between. The CDR3 is made up of 16 amino acids. The CDR3, as DNA: TGTGCCAGCGGTCCCACGGAGCTACTCTCTGGAAACACCATATATTTT. This sequence encodes CASGPTELLSGNTIYF.

This clonotype has more than one count but fewer than ten. This chain links TRBV15 with TRBJ2-5; the match to TRBD1 covers 7 bases. V shed 8 bases, J shed 3 bases, and the junction held 3 bases outside the gene matches. CDR3 length equals 12 residues. Germline V gene lookup returns CDR1 LNHNV and CDR2 YYDKDF (reference sequence). This CDR3 reads CATEGTEETQYF. CDR3 nucleotides: TGTGCCACCGAGGGGACAGAAGAGACCCAGTACTTC.

This clonotype was observed at least ten times. The genes are TRBV29-1 and TRBJ2-7; the D is unclear. Germline assignment: CDR1 SQVTM and CDR2 ANQGSEA. This CDR3 has 11 residues. The V and J ends lost 4 bases and 4 bases respectively, with 8 bases between them. In DNA form, the CDR3 reads TGCAGCGTTGTACTCCGTTACGAGCAGTACTTC. It is translated as CSVVLRYEQYF.

This clonotype was found many times. The chain uses TRBV6-2 or TRBV6-3 and TRBJ2-5, with TRBD2 matching 9 bases. Germline trimming cut 2 bases from V and 1 base from J; bases unmatched to any gene: 11. The CDR3 is made up of 18 amino acids. Germline V CDR1 and CDR2: MNHEY, SVGEGT. CDR3 DNA: TGTGCCAGCAGTTACGCGGGAGGGGTGATCGCGCCCCAAGAGACCCAGTACTTC. Protein product: CASSYAGGVIAPQETQYF.

This clonotype was observed a handful of times. An end of the junction differs from the germline gene, which may be a read error. The V and J genes are TRBV6-5 and TRBJ2-7, with a possible D match to TRBD2 (5 bases). There are 15 residues in the CDR3. CDR1 and CDR2 (germline): MNHEY, SVGAGI. CDR3 in amino acids: CASSYSPSEDGEQHF. In DNA form, the CDR3 reads TGTGCCAGCAGTTACTCCCCGTCGGAGGATGGGGAGCAGCACTTC.

This clonotype was recorded many times. The chain employs TRBV27 and TRBJ2-3; maybe TRBD1 (5 bases). Germline CDR1 is MNHEY and CDR2 is SMNVEV (reference sequence). CDR3 length equals 16 residues. The V end was cut by 4 bases, the J end by 1 base, with 15 bases between. The CDR3 bases are TGTGCCAGCAGTTCCGTCAGGGTGTCTGGCACAGATACGCAGTATTTT. Its translation is CASSSVRVSGTDTQYF.

The chain uses TRBV6-2 or TRBV6-3 and TRBJ2-7; D tentatively reads TRBD1 or TRBD2 (6 bases each). The CDR3 runs to 14 residues. The germline V and J ends were trimmed by 2 bases and 6 bases, with 14 bases remaining between them. The germline V gene encodes CDR1 MNHEY and CDR2 SVGEGT. CDR3 in DNA: TGTGCCAGCAGTTACCTACGGGGGCCAATCGAGCAGTACTTC. The encoded protein is CASSYLRGPIEQYF.

This clonotype has at least ten counts. J is TRBJ1-1 and V is TRBV6-1; 8 nucleotides line up with TRBD1. CDR3 length: 15 residues. Germline loops: CDR1 MNHNS, CDR2 SASEGT. After removal of 5 bases from V and 0 bases from J, the junction contained 5 bases not matched to a gene. The CDR3 coding sequence is TGTGCCAGCAGTCGGACAGGGATCATGAACACTGAAGCTTTCTTT. This codes for CASSRTGIMNTEAFF.

This clonotype was seen many times. The chain has TRBV6-2 or TRBV6-3 and TRBJ2-7; D is unresolved. V lost 2 bases and J lost 3, with 8 bases in between. Germline V gene sequence: CDR1 MNHEY, CDR2 SVGEGT. This CDR3 comprises 13 residues. The CDR3 DNA reads as TGTGCCAGCAGTTACGAAACACTCTACGAGCAGTACTTC. Translated, it gives CASSYETLYEQYF.

The count of this clonotype is one. The J gene is TRBJ2-7, the V gene TRBV20-1; no reliable D call. With 6 bases removed from V and 6 bases from J, the gap between germline ends came to 18 bases. Germline values: CDR1 DFQATT, CDR2 SNEGSKA (reference sequence). This CDR3 has 13 residues. CDR3 sequence: CSATGPTSSEQYF. The DNA of the CDR3 is TGCAGTGCCACCGGGCCAACCTCTTCCGAGCAGTACTTC.

In this sample, this clonotype turned up many times. This rearrangement joins TRBV6-5 to TRBJ1-5, with TRBD1 as a possible D gene (6 bases). The CDR3 spans 13 residues. The germline V gene has CDR1 MNHEY and CDR2 SVGAGI. Trimming removed 5 bases from V and 5 bases from J, with 10 bases in between. CDR3 sequence reads: CASSLQGYQPQHF. DNA for the CDR3: TGTGCCAGCAGTCTACAGGGTTATCAGCCCCAGCATTTT.

This clonotype appeared a few times. The CDR3 loop is CASSPRRGQLLRSYEQYF. CDR3 DNA: TGTGCCAGCAGCCCAAGACGTGGGCAGCTTCTCCGATCCTACGAGCAGTACTTC. V usage is TRBV7-8 and J usage is TRBJ2-7, with D unresolved. There are 18 residues in the CDR3. In germline, CDR1 is SGHVS, CDR2 FQNEAQ. V was clipped by 5 bases and J by 1 base, with 24 bases between them. The full variable domain, its missing parts supplied by reference TRBV7-8 and TRBJ2-7, is GAGVSQSPRYKVAKRGQDVALRCDPISGHVSLFWYQQALGQGPEFLTYFQNEAQLDKSGLPSDRFFAERPEGSVSTLKIQRTQQEDSAVYLCASSPRRGQLLRSYEQYFGPGTRLTVT.

In this sample, this clonotype turned up many times. The chain has TRBV7-8 and TRBJ1-2; unclear D gene. V lost 1 base, J lost 6 bases, and 9 bases lay in between. The length of the CDR3 is 13 residues. Germline V gives CDR1 SGHVS, CDR2 FQNEAQ. This CDR3 is CASSLGRMDGYTF. The CDR3 DNA follows: TGTGCCAGCAGCTTAGGTCGGATGGATGGCTACACCTTC.

This clonotype was observed many times. The V gene is TRBV7-2, the J gene TRBJ1-2; 9 bases align to TRBD1. With V trimmed by 3 bases and J by 8 bases, 4 bases remained unmatched. Per the germline V gene, CDR1 is SGHTA and CDR2 is FQGNSA. The CDR3 runs to 13 residues. The CDR3 sequence is CASSFGQGTGYTF. Here the CDR3 DNA reads TGTGCCAGCAGCTTCGGACAGGGGACGGGCTACACCTTC.

This clonotype came up many times. The gene calls are TRBV19 and TRBJ1-2; the match to TRBD1 covers 7 bases. This CDR3 is 14 amino acids long. Germline V CDR1 and CDR2: LNHDA, SQIVND (reference sequence). The V gene end was trimmed by 1 base and the J gene end by 8 bases; junction bases not matched to a gene: 7. The CDR3 DNA is TGTGCCAGTAGTATAGCGGGACAGTCGAGCGGCTACACCTTC. Protein product: CASSIAGQSSGYTF.

This clonotype was observed many times. The V and J genes are TRBV2 and TRBJ2-5; D is unresolved. The V and J ends lost 3 bases and 7 bases respectively, with 12 bases between them. Germline CDR1 SNHLY, CDR2 FYNNEI. The CDR3 runs 13 residues. The CDR3 DNA reads TGTGCCAGCAGTGAGATGAATCTCTCGACCCAGTACTTC. The encoded protein is CASSEMNLSTQYF.

Ten or more counts support this clonotype. This chain links TRBV12-3 or TRBV12-4 with TRBJ1-2; D unclear. CDR3 length: 13 amino acids. V was clipped by 7 bases and J by 0 bases, with 9 bases between them. The CDR3 is CASTLGTNYGYTF. CDR3 DNA sequence: TGTGCCAGCACCTTGGGGACTAACTATGGCTACACCTTC.